This TCR beta chain was retrieved from a study of blood T cell repertoires in COVID-19. Study details: Samples came from the United States, Italy and Spain, spanning acute and convalescent COVID-19. In each case, the material was cDNA or gDNA derived from T cells, B-cell-depleted T cells, or PBMCs.

Per the original data handling: Reference gene primer amplification yielded estimated nucleated cell counts. Method: immunoSEQ multiplex PCR; TCRdb's copy keeps in-frame clones and lacks some. D and trimming were read from the DNA, whereas the V and J calls and clone size are those reported in that table. This sample carries about 380,000 clones, approximately 80% of them seen once, and the ten largest clones take 1.1%. Germline V gene data show CDR1 as LNHDA and CDR2 as SQIVND (reference sequence). The ends lost 7 bases at V and 5 bases at J; junction bases unmatched: 12. The CDR3 has 15 residues. This receptor was identified in a human donor with acute or convalescent COVID-19. The donor label of this sample is uncertain. The sample comprised peripheral blood. The V and J genes are TRBV19 and TRBJ1-2; 8 nucleotides agree with TRBD1. CDR3: CASTPLDRVGYGYTF. For the CDR3, the DNA is TGTGCCAGTACTCCCCTGGACAGGGTGGGGTATGGCTACACCTTC.